This entry lists 10 T cell receptor beta chains sequenced from one sample in a study of T cells in Graves' hyperthyroidism and ophthalmopathy. The source material, RNA transcripts, was used to amplify TCR beta CDR3 regions. During a first-round RT-PCR of the TCR CDR3, the HTBI primer set was used. TCRdb redid the calling of the multiplex PCR reads with MiXCR, one entry per CDR3 protein. The sample includes 550,000 to 700,000 distinct CDR3 sequences, around 45% of them seen just once. What was sequenced was peripheral blood or thyroid tissue (not recorded which). These receptors all stem from an adult woman with Graves' disease, either hyperthyroidism or ophthalmopathy (not recorded which).

The chain uses TRBV7-9 and TRBJ2-7; D is uncertain. This CDR3 has 13 amino acids. V lost 7 bases and J lost 1, with 11 bases in between. Per germline, CDR1 SEHNR and CDR2 FQNEAQ (reference sequence). The CDR3 here is CASTPTDSYEQYF. In nucleotides, the CDR3 is TGTGCCAGCACCCCGACGGATTCCTACGAGCAGTACTTC.

This clonotype was seen a few times. The chain's CDR3 is CASSQESWYTGELFF. CDR3 DNA sequence: TGCGCCAGCAGCCAAGAATCCTGGTACACCGGGGAGCTGTTTTTT. V gene TRBV4-1 combines with J gene TRBJ2-2; D remains unclear. V lost 0 bases and J lost 3, with 8 bases in between. Germline CDR1 reads MGHRA; CDR2 reads YSYEKL. CDR3 length: 15 amino acids.

J is TRBJ2-7 and V is TRBV6-5; the match to TRBD1 covers 11 bases. CDR1 and CDR2 from the germline V gene are MNHEY and SVGAGI. This CDR3 has 13 residues. The V segment lost 6 bases and the J segment 7 bases; nucleotides outside the gene matches: 5. CDR3 amino acids: CASRYGTGGEQYF. The CDR3, as DNA: TGTGCCAGCAGATATGGGACAGGGGGAGAGCAGTACTTC.

The chain joins TRBV2 to TRBJ1-2; D may be TRBD1 (5 bases). The germline V and J ends were trimmed by 2 bases and 8 bases, with 12 bases remaining between them. The germline gives CDR1 SNHLY, CDR2 FYNNEI. The CDR3 is 13 amino acids. The CDR3: CASSERGGMGYTF. The CDR3 nucleotides are TGTGCCAGCAGTGAAAGGGGTGGTATGGGCTACACCTTC.

The genes are TRBV7-8 and TRBJ1-3; maybe TRBD1 (5 bases). The CDR3 runs to 12 residues. Germline-derived CDR1 and CDR2 are SGHVS and FQNEAQ. V was shortened by 3 bases and J by 10 bases, with 10 bases between the two germline ends. The CDR3 DNA sequence: TGTGCCAGCAGCTTCTCGGGGACGACCATATATTTT. Amino acids: CASSFSGTTIYF.

This clonotype occurred many times. The chain recombines TRBV6-1 with TRBJ1-5; possible D gene TRBD1, 5 bases. Trimming removed 7 bases at V and 4 bases at J, with 23 bases between. This CDR3 region has 17 residues. The V gene's germline CDR1 is MNHNS and CDR2 SASEGT. CDR3 bases: TGTGCCAGCATGAGTCGACCGAGCCGGGGGGGGAATCAGCCCCAGCATTTT. This translates into CASMSRPSRGGNQPQHF.

The rearrangement links TRBV20-1 to TRBJ2-7, with D uncertain. The CDR3 loop spans 12 amino acids. In germline, CDR1 is DFQATT, CDR2 SNEGSKA (reference sequence). The CDR3 reads CRAIGPSYEQYF. CDR3 in DNA: TGCAGGGCGATTGGACCTTCCTACGAGCAGTACTTC.

This clonotype was counted between two and nine times. The CDR3 DNA reads as TGTGCCAGCAAAGAGGGCCGACTAGCGGGAGGGCTCCCGAGTCAAGAGACCCAGTACTTC. Protein product: CASKEGRLAGGLPSQETQYF. This sequence joins TRBV27 and TRBJ2-5; 14 bases line up with TRBD2. V was pared by 7 bases and J by 2 bases, with 18 bases of the junction left unmatched. Germline assignment: CDR1 MNHEY and CDR2 SMNVEV (reference sequence). This CDR3 comprises 20 residues.

This clonotype was counted a few times. This chain links TRBV2 with TRBJ2-3; 7 bases fit TRBD2. This CDR3 spans 15 amino acids. Germline CDR1 SNHLY, CDR2 FYNNEI. V lost 8 bases, J lost 4 bases, and 12 bases stayed unmatched. The chain's CDR3 is CASRRTSGNPDTQYF. CDR3 nucleotides: TGTGCCAGCCGGCGGACTAGTGGGAACCCAGATACGCAGTATTTT.

Remarks on this clonotype: Since the CDR3 does not end with the conserved phenylalanine or tryptophan, this likely comes from a read error. The limits of the CDR3 on the DNA are not certain, so only TCRdb's listed CDR3 is given. The rearrangement joins TRBV7-8 to TRBJ1-2. The CDR3 has 11 amino acids, counting both end residues. CDR1 and CDR2 from the germline V gene are SGHVS and FQNEAQ. The chain's CDR3 is CASSLASGYTV.